This TCR beta chain was obtained from a study of blood T cell repertoires in COVID-19. The data were produced by immunoSEQ multiplex PCR, yet TCRdb's version contains in-frame clones alone and is incomplete. The sample carries about 330,000 clones, around 89% recorded once. The sequenced material came from peripheral blood. The TCR comes from a man aged 18 to 30 who had recovered from COVID-19.

The CDR3 region is CASRRTTGPNTEAFF. CDR3 bases: TGTGCCAGCAGGCGAACTACAGGGCCGAACACTGAAGCTTTCTTT. V gene TRBV5-4 combines with J gene TRBJ1-1, with D possibly being TRBD1 (6 bases). The ends were cut back, 5 bases at V and 1 base at J, with 15 bases in the middle. This CDR3 region has 15 residues. Germline V gene sequence: CDR1 SGHNT, CDR2 YYREEE (reference sequence). The full variable domain, completed using reference TRBV5-4 and TRBJ1-1, is ETGVTQSPTHLIKTRGQQVTLRCSSQSGHNTVSWYQQALGQGPQFIFQYYREEENGRGNFPPRFSGLQFPNYSSELNVNALELDDSALYLCASRRTTGPNTEAFFGQGTRLTVV.